The source of this T cell receptor beta chain is a study of control samples from healthy donors and cancer patients. The protocol was immunoSEQ multiplex PCR, while the TCRdb copy is restricted to in-frame clones and leaves out a portion. Here the sample spans fewer than 90,000 clones, 70% to 90% being singletons. The CDR3 spans 11 residues. CDR1 is MNHNY and CDR2 is SVGAGI in the germline V gene (reference sequence). V lost 5 bases, J lost 8 bases, and 9 bases lay in between. The receptor was isolated from a woman aged 45 to 65 in good health. V gene TRBV6-6 combines with J gene TRBJ1-1; D is unresolved. What was sequenced was blood. CDR3 nucleotide sequence: TGTGCCAGCAGTACCGGAGCCGAAGCTTTCTTT. Protein: CASSTGAEAFF.